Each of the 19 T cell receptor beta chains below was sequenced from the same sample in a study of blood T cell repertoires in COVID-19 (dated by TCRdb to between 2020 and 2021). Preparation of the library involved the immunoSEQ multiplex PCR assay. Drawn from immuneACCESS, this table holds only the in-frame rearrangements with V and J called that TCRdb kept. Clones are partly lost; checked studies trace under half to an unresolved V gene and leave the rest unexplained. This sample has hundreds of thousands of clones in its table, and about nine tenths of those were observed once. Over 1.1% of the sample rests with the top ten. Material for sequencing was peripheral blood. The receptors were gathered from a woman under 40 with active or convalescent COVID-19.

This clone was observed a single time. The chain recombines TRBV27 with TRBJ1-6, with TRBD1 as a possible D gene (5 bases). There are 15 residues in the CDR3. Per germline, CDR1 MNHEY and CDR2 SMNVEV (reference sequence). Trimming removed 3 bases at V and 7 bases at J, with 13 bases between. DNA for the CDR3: TGTGCCAGCAGTTTTGGAGGGTCAGGGAATTCACCCCTCCACTTT. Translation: CASSFGGSGNSPLHF.

CDR3 sequence (DNA): TGTGCCAGCAGCTTAGCCTGGTTGGCTAGCGCGTACAATGAGCAGTTCTTC. Amino acid sequence: CASSLAWLASAYNEQFF. The rearrangement uses TRBV7-9 and TRBJ2-1, with TRBD2 as a possible D gene (6 bases). Trimming shortened V by 0 bases and J by 4 bases, and 16 bases separated the two germline ends. This CDR3 is 17 amino acids long. CDR1 and CDR2 from the germline V gene are SEHNR and FQNEAQ (reference sequence).

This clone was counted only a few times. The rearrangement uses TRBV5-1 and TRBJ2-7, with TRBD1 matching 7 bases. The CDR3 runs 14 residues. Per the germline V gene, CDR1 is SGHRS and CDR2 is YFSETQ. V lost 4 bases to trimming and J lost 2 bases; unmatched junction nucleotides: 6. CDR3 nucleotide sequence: TGCGCCAGCAGCCCGGGACAGCCCCCCTACGAGCAGTACTTC. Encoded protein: CASSPGQPPYEQYF.

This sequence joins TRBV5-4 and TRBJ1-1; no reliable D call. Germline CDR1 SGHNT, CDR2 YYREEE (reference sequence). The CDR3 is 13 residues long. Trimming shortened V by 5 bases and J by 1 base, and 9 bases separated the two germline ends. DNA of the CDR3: TGTGCCAGCAGTCTTCTATCGAACACTGAAGCTTTCTTT. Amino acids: CASSLLSNTEAFF. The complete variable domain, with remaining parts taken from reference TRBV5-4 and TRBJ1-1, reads ETGVTQSPTHLIKTRGQQVTLRCSSQSGHNTVSWYQQALGQGPQFIFQYYREEENGRGNFPPRFSGLQFPNYSSELNVNALELDDSALYLCASSLLSNTEAFFGQGTRLTVV.

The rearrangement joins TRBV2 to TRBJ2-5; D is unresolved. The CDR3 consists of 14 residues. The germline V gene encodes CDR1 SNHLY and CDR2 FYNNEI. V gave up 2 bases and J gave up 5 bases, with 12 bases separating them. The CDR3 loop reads CASSEFAPQETQYF. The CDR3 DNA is TGTGCCAGCAGTGAATTCGCTCCCCAGGAGACCCAGTACTTC. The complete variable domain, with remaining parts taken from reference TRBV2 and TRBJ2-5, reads EPEVTQTPSHQVTQMGQEVILRCVPISNHLYFYWYRQILGQKVEFLVSFYNNEISEKSEIFDDQFSVERPDGSNFTLKIRSTKLEDSAMYFCASSEFAPQETQYFGPGTRLLVL.

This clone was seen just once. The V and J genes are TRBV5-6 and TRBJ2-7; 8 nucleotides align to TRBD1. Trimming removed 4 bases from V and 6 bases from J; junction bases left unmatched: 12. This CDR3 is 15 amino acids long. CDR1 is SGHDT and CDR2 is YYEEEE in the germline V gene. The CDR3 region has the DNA TGTGCCAGCAGCCGGACAGGGCCCTTAGTTTCCGAGCAGTACTTC. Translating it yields CASSRTGPLVSEQYF.

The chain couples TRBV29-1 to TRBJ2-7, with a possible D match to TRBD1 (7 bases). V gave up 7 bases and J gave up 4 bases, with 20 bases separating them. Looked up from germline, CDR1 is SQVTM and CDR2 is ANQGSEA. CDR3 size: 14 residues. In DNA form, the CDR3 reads TGCAGCGCCAGGGGGGCAGGGGGTACTTACGAGCAGTACTTC. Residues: CSARGAGGTYEQYF.

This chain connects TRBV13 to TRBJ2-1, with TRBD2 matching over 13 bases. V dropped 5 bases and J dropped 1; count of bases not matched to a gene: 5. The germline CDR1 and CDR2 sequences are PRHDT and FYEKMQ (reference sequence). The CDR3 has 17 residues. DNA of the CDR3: TGTGCCAGCAGCATTCGACTAGCGGGAGGTTCCTACAATGAGCAGTTCTTC. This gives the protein CASSIRLAGGSYNEQFF. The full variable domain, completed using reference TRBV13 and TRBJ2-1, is AAGVIQSPRHLIKEKRETATLKCYPIPRHDTVYWYQQGPGQDPQFLISFYEKMQSDKGSIPDRFSAQQFSDYHSELNMSSLELGDSALYFCASSIRLAGGSYNEQFFGPGTRLTVL.

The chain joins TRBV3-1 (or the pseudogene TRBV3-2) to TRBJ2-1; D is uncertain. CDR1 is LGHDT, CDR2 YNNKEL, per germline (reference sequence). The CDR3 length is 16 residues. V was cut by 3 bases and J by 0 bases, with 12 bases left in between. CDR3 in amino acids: CASSQEHRSSYNEQFF. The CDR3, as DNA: TGTGCCAGCAGCCAGGAGCACCGGAGCTCCTACAATGAGCAGTTCTTC.

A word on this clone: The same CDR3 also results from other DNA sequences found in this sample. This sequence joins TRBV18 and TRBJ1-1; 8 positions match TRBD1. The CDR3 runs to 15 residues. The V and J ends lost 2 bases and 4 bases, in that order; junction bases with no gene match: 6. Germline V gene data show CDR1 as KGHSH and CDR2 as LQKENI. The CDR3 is CASSPGQGVGTEAFF. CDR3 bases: TGTGCCAGCTCACCAGGACAGGGAGTTGGCACTGAAGCTTTCTTT. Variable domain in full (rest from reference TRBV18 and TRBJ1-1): NAGVMQNPRHLVRRRGQEARLRCSPMKGHSHVYWYRQLPEEGLKFMVYLQKENIIDESGMPKERFSAEFPKEGPSILRIQQVVRGDSAAYFCASSPGQGVGTEAFFGQGTRLTVV.

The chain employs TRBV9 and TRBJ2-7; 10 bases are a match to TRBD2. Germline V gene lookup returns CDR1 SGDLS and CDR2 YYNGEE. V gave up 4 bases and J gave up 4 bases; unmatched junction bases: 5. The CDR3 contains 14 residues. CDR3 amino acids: CASSPQTSGYEQYF. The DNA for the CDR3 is TGTGCCAGCAGCCCCCAGACTAGCGGGTACGAGCAGTACTTC.

CDR3 DNA sequence: TGTGCCAGCAGTTTACCCGGCGGGGACTACAATGAGCAGTTCTTC. Its translation is CASSLPGGDYNEQFF. The chain carries TRBV27 and TRBJ2-1; possible D gene TRBD2, 6 bases. Germline V gene lookup returns CDR1 MNHEY and CDR2 SMNVEV (reference sequence). Trimming stripped 2 bases from V and 3 bases from J, with 11 bases between. The CDR3 is 15 amino acids.

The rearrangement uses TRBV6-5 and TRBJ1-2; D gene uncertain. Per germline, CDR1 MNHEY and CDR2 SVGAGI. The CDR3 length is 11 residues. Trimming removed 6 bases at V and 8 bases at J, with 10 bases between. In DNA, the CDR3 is TGTGCCAGCAGCGCAAGAGGGGGCTACACCTTC. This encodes CASSARGGYTF.

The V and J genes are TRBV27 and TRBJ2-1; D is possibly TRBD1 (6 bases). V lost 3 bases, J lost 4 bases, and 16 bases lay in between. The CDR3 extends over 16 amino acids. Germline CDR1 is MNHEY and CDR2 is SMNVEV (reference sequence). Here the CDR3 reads CASSLYGRQGYNEQFF. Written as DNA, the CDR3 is TGTGCCAGCAGTTTGTATGGCCGGCAGGGGTACAATGAGCAGTTCTTC.

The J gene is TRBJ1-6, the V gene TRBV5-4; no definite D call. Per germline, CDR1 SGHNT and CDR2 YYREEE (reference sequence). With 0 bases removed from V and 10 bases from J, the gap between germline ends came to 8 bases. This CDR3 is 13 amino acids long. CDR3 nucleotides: TGTGCCAGCAGCTTGGATTCAATCTCACCCCTCCACTTT. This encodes CASSLDSISPLHF.

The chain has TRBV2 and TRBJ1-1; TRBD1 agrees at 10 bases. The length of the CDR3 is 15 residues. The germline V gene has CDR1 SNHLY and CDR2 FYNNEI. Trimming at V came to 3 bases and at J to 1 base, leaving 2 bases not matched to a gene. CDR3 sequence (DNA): TGTGCCAGCAGTGACCGGGACAGGGGGAACACTGAAGCTTTCTTT. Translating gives CASSDRDRGNTEAFF.

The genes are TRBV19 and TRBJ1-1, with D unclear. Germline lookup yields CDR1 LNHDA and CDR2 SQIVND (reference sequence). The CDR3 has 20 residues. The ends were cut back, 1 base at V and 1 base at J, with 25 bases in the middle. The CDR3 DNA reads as TGTGCCAGTAGTATAGGCGGGTCGCGCGGCCCCATGGGTCAGAACACTGAAGCTTTCTTT. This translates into CASSIGGSRGPMGQNTEAFF.

CDR3 in amino acids: CASSPRVGPGSYNEQFF. CDR3 DNA sequence: TGTGCCAGCTCACCACGTGTGGGTCCGGGCTCCTACAATGAGCAGTTCTTC. V is TRBV18 and J is TRBJ2-1; D gene uncertain. With 1 base removed from V and 0 bases from J, the gap between germline ends came to 13 bases. The CDR3 consists of 17 residues. Germline V gene lookup returns CDR1 KGHSH and CDR2 LQKENI. The full variable domain, in which reference TRBV18 and TRBJ2-1 provide the parts outside the CDR3, is NAGVMQNPRHLVRRRGQEARLRCSPMKGHSHVYWYRQLPEEGLKFMVYLQKENIIDESGMPKERFSAEFPKEGPSILRIQQVVRGDSAAYFCASSPRVGPGSYNEQFFGPGTRLTVL.

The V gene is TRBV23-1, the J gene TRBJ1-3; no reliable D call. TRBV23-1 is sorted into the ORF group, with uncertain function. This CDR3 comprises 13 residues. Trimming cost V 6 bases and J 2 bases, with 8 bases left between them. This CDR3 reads CASSHGPGNTIYF. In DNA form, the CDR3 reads TGCGCCAGCAGCCACGGTCCTGGAAACACCATATATTTT.